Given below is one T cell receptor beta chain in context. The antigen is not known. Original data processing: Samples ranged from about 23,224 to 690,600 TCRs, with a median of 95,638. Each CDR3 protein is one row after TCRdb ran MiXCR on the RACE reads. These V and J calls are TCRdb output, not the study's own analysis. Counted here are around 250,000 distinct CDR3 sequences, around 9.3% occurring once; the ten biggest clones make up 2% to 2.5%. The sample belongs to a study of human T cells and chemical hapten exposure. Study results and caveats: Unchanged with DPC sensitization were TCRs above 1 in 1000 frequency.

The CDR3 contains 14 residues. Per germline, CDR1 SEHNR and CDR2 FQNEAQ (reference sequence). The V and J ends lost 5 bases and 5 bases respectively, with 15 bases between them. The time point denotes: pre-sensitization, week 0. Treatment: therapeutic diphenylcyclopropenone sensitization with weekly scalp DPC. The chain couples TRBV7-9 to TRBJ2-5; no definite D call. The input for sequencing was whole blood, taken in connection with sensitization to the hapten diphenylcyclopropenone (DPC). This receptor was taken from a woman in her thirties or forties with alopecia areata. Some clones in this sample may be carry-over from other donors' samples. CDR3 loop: CASSAPFPRETQYF. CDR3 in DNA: TGTGCCAGCAGCGCCCCCTTTCCTCGGGAGACCCAGTACTTC.